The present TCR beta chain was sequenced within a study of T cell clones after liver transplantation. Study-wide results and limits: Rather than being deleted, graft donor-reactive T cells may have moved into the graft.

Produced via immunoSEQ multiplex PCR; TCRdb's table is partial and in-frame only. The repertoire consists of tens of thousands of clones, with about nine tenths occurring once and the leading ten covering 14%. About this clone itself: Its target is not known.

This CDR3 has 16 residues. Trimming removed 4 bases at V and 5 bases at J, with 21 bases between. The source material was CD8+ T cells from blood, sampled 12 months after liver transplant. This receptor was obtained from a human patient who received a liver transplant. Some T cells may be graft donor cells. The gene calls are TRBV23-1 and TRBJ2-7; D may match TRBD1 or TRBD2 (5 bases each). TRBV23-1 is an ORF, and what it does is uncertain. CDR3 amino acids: CASSRFGAARRDEQYF. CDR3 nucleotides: TGCGCCAGCAGTCGTTTTGGGGCCGCCCGGCGGGACGAGCAGTACTTC.